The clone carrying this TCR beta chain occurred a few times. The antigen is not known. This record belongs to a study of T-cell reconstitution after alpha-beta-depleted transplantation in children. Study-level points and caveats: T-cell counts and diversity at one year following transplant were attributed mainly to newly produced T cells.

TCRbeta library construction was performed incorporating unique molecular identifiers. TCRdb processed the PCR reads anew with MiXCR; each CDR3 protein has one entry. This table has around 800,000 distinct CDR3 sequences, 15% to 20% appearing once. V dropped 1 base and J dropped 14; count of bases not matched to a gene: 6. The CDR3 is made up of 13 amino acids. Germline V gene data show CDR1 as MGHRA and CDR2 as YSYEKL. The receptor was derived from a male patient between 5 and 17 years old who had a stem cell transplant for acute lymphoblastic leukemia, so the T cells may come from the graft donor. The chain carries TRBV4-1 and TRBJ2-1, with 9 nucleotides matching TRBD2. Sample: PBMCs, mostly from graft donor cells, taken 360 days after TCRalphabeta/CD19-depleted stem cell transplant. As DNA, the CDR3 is TGCGCCAGCAGCCAAGTACCTAGCGGGAATGAGTTCTTC. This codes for CASSQVPSGNEFF.